This TCR beta chain was profiled in a study of blood T cell repertoires in COVID-19. CDR3 length: 18 residues. This clone was counted once. The method was immunoSEQ multiplex PCR; TCRdb's version includes in-frame clones alone and lacks a portion of them. This table holds approximately 300,000 clones, nearly 90% found once. The rearrangement uses TRBV21-1 and TRBJ1-1; the table assigns TRBD1, which was not confirmed against the DNA. TRBV21-1 is an annotated pseudogene. The sequence was collected from a woman aged 25 to 39 who had recovered from COVID-19. Sequencing was carried out using PBMCs or T cells enriched from blood (not recorded which). CDR3 coding DNA: TGTGCCAGCAGCAAAGTGAGGTTAACAGGGCAAAGTAAAACTGAAGCTTTCTTT. Translation gives CASSKVRLTGQSKTEAFF.